This TCR beta chain was recorded in a study of T cells after yellow fever vaccination. Trimming at V came to 0 bases and at J to 0 bases, leaving 6 bases not matched to a gene. CDR1 DFQATT and CDR2 SNEGSKA come from the germline V gene (reference sequence). This CDR3 has 16 amino acids. MiXCR, run by TCRdb on the 5' RACE reads, gives a single entry per CDR3 protein. The repertoire holds under 150,000 distinct CDR3 sequences, with about 8% as singletons. Many counts were recorded for this clonotype. The clonotype comes from a young man who received the YFV17D yellow fever vaccine. The chain recombines TRBV20-1 with TRBJ2-7, with TRBD2 matching 9 bases. The sample was CD4+ T cells sorted from PBMCs, taken 5 days after the yellow fever booster vaccination. CDR3 residues: CSARDPAGGDSYEQYF. The CDR3 bases are TGCAGTGCTAGAGATCCGGCGGGAGGGGACTCCTACGAGCAGTACTTC.